This T cell receptor beta chain was profiled in a study of CD4 and CD8 cells across lung adenocarcinoma regions. TCRdb re-called the PCR reads with MiXCR, one entry per CDR3 protein. The table lists some 20,000 distinct CDR3 sequences, less than 65% of them singletons. Germline V lookup: CDR1 MNHNS, CDR2 SASEGT. Trimming removed 0 bases at V and 5 bases at J, with 16 bases between. The CDR3 length is 16 residues. Localized lung adenocarcinoma, a non-small cell lung cancer, affected the donors. This chain uses TRBV6-1 with TRBJ1-2, with D possibly being TRBD1 (6 bases). The origin of this receptor is a female donor with lung adenocarcinoma. The CD4 and CD8 labels of this study may be unreliable. Sequencing was done on a sample of CD8+ T cells from the center of a lung tumor. CDR3 loop: CASSEARQGYGYGYTF. The CDR3 nucleotides read TGTGCCAGCAGTGAAGCGCGGCAGGGGTATGGGTATGGCTACACCTTC.